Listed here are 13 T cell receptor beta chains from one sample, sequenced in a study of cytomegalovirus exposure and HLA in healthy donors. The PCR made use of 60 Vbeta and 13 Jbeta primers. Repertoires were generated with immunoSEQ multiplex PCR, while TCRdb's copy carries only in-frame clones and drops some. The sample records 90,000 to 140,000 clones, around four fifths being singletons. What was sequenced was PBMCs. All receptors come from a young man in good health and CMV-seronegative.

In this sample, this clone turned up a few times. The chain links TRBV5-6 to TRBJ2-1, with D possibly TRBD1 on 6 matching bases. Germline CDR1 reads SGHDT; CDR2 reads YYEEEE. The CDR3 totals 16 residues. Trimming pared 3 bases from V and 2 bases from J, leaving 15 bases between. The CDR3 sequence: CASSSMGHQTYNEQFF. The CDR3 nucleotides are TGTGCCAGCAGCTCGATGGGACACCAGACCTACAATGAGCAGTTCTTC.

Here the CDR3 DNA reads TGTGCCAGCACCGGGGGGGTTGAGACCGGGGAGCTGTTTTTT. It specifies CASTGGVETGELFF. The V call is TRBV5-4, the J call TRBJ2-2, with TRBD2 matching 8 bases. Germline assignment: CDR1 SGHNT and CDR2 YYREEE (reference sequence). Losses at the gene ends were 6 bases for V and 5 bases for J; bases not matched to a gene: 6. CDR3 size: 14 residues. Filled out from reference TRBV5-4 and TRBJ2-2, the complete variable domain reads ETGVTQSPTHLIKTRGQQVTLRCSSQSGHNTVSWYQQALGQGPQFIFQYYREEENGRGNFPPRFSGLQFPNYSSELNVNALELDDSALYLCASTGGVETGELFFGEGSRLTVL.

CDR3 region: CASSYSWTGEKYEQYF. CDR3 bases: TGTGCCAGCAGTTACTCGTGGACAGGGGAAAAGTACGAGCAGTACTTC. This chain connects TRBV28 to TRBJ2-7, with TRBD1 identical over 9 bases. CDR1 MDHEN and CDR2 SYDVKM come from the germline V gene. Trimming took 4 bases from V and 4 from J; bases not matched to a gene: 11. The CDR3 is 16 residues long.

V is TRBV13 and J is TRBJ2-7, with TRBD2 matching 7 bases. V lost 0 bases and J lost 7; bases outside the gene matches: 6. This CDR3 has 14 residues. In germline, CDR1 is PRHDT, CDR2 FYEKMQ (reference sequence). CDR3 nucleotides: TGTGCCAGCAGCTTAGGGACTGGGGGAGGGGAGCAGTACTTC. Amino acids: CASSLGTGGGEQYF.

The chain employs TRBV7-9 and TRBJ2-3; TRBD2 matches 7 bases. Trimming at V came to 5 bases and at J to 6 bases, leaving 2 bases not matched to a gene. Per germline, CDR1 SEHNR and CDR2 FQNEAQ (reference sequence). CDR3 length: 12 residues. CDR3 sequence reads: CASSRTSDTQYF. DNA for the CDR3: TGTGCCAGCAGCCGGACTAGTGATACGCAGTATTTT.

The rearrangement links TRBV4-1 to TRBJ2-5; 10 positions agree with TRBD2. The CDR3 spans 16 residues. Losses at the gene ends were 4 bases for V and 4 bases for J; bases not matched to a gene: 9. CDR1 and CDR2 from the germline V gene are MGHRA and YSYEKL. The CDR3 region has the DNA TGCGCCAGCAGCCTTACGACTAGCGGGTCTTCAGAGACCCAGTACTTC. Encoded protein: CASSLTTSGSSETQYF.

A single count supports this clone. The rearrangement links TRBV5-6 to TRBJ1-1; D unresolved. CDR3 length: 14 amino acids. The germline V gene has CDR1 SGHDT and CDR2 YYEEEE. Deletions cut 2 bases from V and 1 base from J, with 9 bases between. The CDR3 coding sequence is TGTGCCAGCAGCTTCGGCAGGCCGAACACTGAAGCTTTCTTT. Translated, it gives CASSFGRPNTEAFF.

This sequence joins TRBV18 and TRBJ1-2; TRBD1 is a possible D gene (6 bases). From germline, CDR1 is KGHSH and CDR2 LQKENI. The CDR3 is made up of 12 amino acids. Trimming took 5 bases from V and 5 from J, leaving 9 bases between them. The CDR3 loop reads CASSEGGYGYTF. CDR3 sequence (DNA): TGTGCCAGCTCAGAAGGGGGATATGGCTACACCTTC.

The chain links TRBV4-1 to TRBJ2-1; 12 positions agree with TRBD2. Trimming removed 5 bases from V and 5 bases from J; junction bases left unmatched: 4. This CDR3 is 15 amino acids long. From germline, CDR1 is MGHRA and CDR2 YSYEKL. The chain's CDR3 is CASSAPSGGDNEQFF. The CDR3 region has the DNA TGCGCCAGCAGCGCCCCTAGCGGGGGGGACAATGAGCAGTTCTTC.

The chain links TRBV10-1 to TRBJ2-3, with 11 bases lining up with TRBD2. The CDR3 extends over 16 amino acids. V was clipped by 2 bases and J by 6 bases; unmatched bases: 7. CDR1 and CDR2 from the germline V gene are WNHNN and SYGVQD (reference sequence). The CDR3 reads CASSEALAGGMDTQYF. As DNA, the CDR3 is TGCGCCAGCAGTGAGGCCCTAGCGGGGGGTATGGATACGCAGTATTTT.

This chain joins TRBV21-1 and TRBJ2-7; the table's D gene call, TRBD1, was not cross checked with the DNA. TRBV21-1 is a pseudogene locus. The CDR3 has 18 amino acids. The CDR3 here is CASSKFRLGRDRAYEQYF. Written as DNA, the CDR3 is TGTGCCAGCAGCAAATTCAGGTTAGGCCGGGACAGGGCCTACGAGCAGTACTTC.

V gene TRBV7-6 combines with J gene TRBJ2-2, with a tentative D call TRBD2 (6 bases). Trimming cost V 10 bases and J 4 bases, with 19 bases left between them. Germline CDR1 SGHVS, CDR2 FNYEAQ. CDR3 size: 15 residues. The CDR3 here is CATSPQGLFTGELFF. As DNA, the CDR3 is TGTGCCACCTCCCCCCAGGGACTCTTCACCGGGGAGCTGTTTTTT. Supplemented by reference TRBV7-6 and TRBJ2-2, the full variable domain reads GAGVSQSPRYKVTKRGQDVALRCDPISGHVSLYWYRQALGQGPEFLTYFNYEAQQDKSGLPNDRFSAERPEGSISTLTIQRTEQRDSAMYRCATSPQGLFTGELFFGEGSRLTVL.

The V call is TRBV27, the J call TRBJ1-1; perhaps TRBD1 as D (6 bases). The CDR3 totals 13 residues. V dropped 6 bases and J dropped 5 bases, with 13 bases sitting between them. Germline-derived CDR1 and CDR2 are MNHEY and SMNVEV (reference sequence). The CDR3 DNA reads TGTGCCAGCAGGGGTGAGGGGGAGACTGAAGCTTTCTTT. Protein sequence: CASRGEGETEAFF.